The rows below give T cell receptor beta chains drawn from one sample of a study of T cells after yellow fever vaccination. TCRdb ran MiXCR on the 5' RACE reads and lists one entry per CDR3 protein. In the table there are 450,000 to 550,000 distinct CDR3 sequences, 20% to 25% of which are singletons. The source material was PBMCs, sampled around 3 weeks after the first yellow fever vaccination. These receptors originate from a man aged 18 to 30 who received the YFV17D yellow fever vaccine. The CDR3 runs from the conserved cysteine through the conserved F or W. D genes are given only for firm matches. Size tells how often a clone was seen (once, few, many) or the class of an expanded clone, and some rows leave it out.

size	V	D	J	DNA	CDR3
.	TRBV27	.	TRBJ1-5	TGTGCCAGCAGTTTATCTTACAGGAATCAGCCCCAGCATTTT	CASSLSYRNQPQHF
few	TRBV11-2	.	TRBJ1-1	TGTGCCAGCAGCTTAGAGGAGCCGGAAGCTTTCTTT	CASSLEEPEAFF
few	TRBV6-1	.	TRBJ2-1	TGTGCCAGCAGTCCCAACCGGGACGCCTTCAATGAGCAGTTCTTC	CASSPNRDAFNEQFF
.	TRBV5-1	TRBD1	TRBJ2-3	TGCGCCAGCAGCTCCACCGGACAGGGAGCACTCACAGATACGCAGTATTTT	CASSSTGQGALTDTQYF
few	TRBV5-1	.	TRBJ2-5	TGCGCCAGCAGCTGGGGGACTCGAGAGGGCGAGACCCAGTACTTC	CASSWGTREGETQYF
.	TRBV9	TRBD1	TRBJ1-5	TGTGCCAGCAGCCCCGGGACAGGGCCCTATAGCAATCAGCCCCAGCATTTT	CASSPGTGPYSNQPQHF
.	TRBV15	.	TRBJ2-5	TGTGCCACCAGCAGCGGGGGGCTTGAATGGCAAGAGACCCAGTACTTC	CATSSGGLEWQETQYF
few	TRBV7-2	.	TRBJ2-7	TGTGCCAGCAGCAACCCAGGACAGAAAACCTCCTACGAGCAGTACTTC	CASSNPGQKTSYEQYF
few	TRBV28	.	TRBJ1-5	TGTGCCAGCAGTCTCCCCGGCCTTAATCAGCCCCAGCATTTT	CASSLPGLNQPQHF
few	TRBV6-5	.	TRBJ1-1	TGTGCCAGCAGTTACTCGACCTGGGGGGGCACTGAAGCTTTCTTT	CASSYSTWGGTEAFF
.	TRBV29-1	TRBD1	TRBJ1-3	TGCAGCGGCGGGACAGGGGGAAACACCATATATTTT	CSGGTGGNTIYF
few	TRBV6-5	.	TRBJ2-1	TGTGCCAGCTGCCTACGTGCCGACCTGGGGAATGAGCAGTTCTTC	CASCLRADLGNEQFF
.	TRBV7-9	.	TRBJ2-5	TGTGCCAGCAGGGGCTCGGAGACCCAGTACTTC	CASRGSETQYF
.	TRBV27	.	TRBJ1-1	TGTGCCAGCATCAAGGGAGACACTGAAGCTTTCTTT	CASIKGDTEAFF
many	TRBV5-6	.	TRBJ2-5	TGTGCCAGCAGCTCCACATATACGGAGACCCAGTACTTC	CASSSTYTETQYF
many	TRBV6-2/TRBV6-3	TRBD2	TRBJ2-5	TGTGCCAGCAGCCGCCGACTAGCGGGGGTGGAGACCCAGTACTTC	CASSRRLAGVETQYF
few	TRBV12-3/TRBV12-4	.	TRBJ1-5	TGTGCCAGCACGAAAGGGTCTGGGGATCAGCCCCAGCATTTT	CASTKGSGDQPQHF
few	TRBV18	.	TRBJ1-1	TGTGCCAGCTCACCCGACCCAGGGCGCTGGACTGAAGCTTTCTTT	CASSPDPGRWTEAFF
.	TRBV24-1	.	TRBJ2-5	TGTGCCACCAGACTATACAGGGAAGAGACCCAGTACTTC	CATRLYREETQYF
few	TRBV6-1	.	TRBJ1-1	TGTGCCAGCAGTGACATTTACACTGAAGCTTTCTTT	CASSDIYTEAFF
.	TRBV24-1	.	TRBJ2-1	TGTGCCACCAGTGACCACTTTACAGGGAAAGGGTTTAATGAGCAGTTCTTC	CATSDHFTGKGFNEQFF
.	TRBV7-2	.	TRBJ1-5	TGTGCCAGCAGCTTCTATTTTAATCAGCCCCAGCATTTT	CASSFYFNQPQHF
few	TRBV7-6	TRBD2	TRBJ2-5	TGTGCCAGCAGCTCAACGGGACTAGCGGGGTGGTACCAAGAGACCCAGTACTTC	CASSSTGLAGWYQETQYF
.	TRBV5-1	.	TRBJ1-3	TGCGCCAGCAGCTTGGCCGGGATGGGAAACACCATATATTTT	CASSLAGMGNTIYF
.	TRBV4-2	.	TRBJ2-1	TGTGCCAGCAGCCTAGGCCGGGGGCTTGGATACAATGAGCAGTTCTTC	CASSLGRGLGYNEQFF
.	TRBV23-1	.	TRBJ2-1	TGCGCCAGCAGTCAATCGGGGGGTCGCTACAATGAGCAGTTCTTC	CASSQSGGRYNEQFF
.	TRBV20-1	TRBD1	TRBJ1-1	TGCAGCACTAACAGGGGGAACACTGAAGCTTTCTTT	CSTNRGNTEAFF
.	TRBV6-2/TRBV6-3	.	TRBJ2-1	TGTGCCAGCAGTTACGGGGTTGGCAATGAGCAGTTCTTC	CASSYGVGNEQFF
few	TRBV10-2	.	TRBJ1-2	TGCGCCAGCACCATGTCGGGGGTCGCGAACTATGGCTACACCTTC	CASTMSGVANYGYTF
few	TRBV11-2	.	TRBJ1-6	TGTGCCAGCAGCTTAGCCAGGGGACCGGGCAACTTT	CASSLARGPGNF
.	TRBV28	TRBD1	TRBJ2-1	TGTGCCAGCAGCCCAGACAGGGGGATATACAATGAGCAGTTCTTC	CASSPDRGIYNEQFF
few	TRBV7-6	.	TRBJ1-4	TGTGCCAGCAGCTTGGAGGGATCCTTTGCAACTAATGAAAAACTGTTTTTT	CASSLEGSFATNEKLFF
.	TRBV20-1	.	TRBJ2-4	TGCAGTGCCCGAGAACCGGCCTCTCTAAACATTCAGTACTTC	CSAREPASLNIQYF
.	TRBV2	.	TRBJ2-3	TGTGCCAGCAGTGATAGGGGGGGGAATACGCAGTATTTT	CASSDRGGNTQYF
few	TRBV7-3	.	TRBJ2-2	TGTGCCAGCAGCTTACCCGGGGGCGCCTCCGGGGAGCTGTTTTTT	CASSLPGGASGELFF
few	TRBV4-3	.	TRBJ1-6	TGCGCCAGCGCCCGGGAATTTAATTCACCCCTCCACTTT	CASAREFNSPLHF
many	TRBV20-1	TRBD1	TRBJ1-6	TGCAGTGCTAGAGGCAGGGGGTATTCACCCCTCCACTTT	CSARGRGYSPLHF
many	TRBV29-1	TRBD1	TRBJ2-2	TGCAGCGCGACGACAGGGCTAACCGGGGAGCTGTTTTTT	CSATTGLTGELFF
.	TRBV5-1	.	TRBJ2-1	TGCGCCAGCAGCTTGGAAGGGGGTGAGCAGTTCTTC	CASSLEGGEQFF
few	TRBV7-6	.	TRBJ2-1	TGTGCCAGCAGCTTAGAGGGGGGACTTGACAATGAGCAGTTCTTC	CASSLEGGLDNEQFF
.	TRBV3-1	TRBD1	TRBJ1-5	TGTGCCAGCATCTCCGGGACAGGGAACAATCAGCCCCAGCATTTT	CASISGTGNNQPQHF
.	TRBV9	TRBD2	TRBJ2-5	TGTGCCAGCAGCGTAGCGGGGGGTATCCAAGAGACCCAGTACTTC	CASSVAGGIQETQYF
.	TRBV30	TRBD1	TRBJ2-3	TGTGCCTGGGCCCACGGGCAGGGGGCAGATACGCAGTATTTT	CAWAHGQGADTQYF
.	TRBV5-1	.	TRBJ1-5	TGCGCCAGCAGCTTGTGGGCAGGTAGCAATCAGCCCCAGCATTTT	CASSLWAGSNQPQHF
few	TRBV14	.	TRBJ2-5	TGTGCCAGCAGCCAAGGACGGTGGACAGTCCAAGAGACCCAGTACTTC	CASSQGRWTVQETQYF
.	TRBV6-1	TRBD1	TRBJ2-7	TGTGCCAGCAGGTCGACAGGGGCGCTAAAGCAGTACTTC	CASRSTGALKQYF
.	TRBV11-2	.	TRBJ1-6	TGTGCCAGCAGACACCCGGGGGGGAAGTTTGGTTCACCCCTCCACTTT	CASRHPGGKFGSPLHF
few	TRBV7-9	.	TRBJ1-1	TGTGCCAGCATCCAGGGTGGGGTCGCTGAAGCTTTCTTT	CASIQGGVAEAFF
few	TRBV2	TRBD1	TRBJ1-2	TGTGCCAGCACCAGAGAACAGGGGCCACTCAATGGCTACACCTTC	CASTREQGPLNGYTF
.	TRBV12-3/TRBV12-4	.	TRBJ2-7	TGTGCCAGCAGCAGGTTTGAGGCAGGCGAGCAGTACTTC	CASSRFEAGEQYF
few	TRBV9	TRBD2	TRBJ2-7	TGTGCCAGCAGTGGGGGGGGGTCCCCCTACGAGCAGTACTTC	CASSGGGSPYEQYF
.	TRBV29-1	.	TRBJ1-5	TGCAGCGTCCTAGAGGGGGACAAGCGTCAGCCCCAGCATTTT	CSVLEGDKRQPQHF
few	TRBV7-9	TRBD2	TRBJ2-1	TGTGCCAGCAGCTTAAAAGCGGGGGGCCCTAATGAGCAGTTCTTC	CASSLKAGGPNEQFF
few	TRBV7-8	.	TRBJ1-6	TGTGCCAGCAGTTACAGGGAGAGCTCCTATAATTCACCCCTCCACTTT	CASSYRESSYNSPLHF
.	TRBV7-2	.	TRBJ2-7	TGTGCCAGCAGCTTAGATGGCGGGGCCTCCTACGAGCAGTACTTC	CASSLDGGASYEQYF
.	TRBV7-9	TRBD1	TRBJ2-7	TGTGCCAGCAGCTTCGACAGGGTCGACGAGCAGTACTTC	CASSFDRVDEQYF
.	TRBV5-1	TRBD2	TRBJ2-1	TGCGCCAGCAGCTTGGCCCCACCTAGCGGGGGTAGGGGTGAGCAGTTCTTC	CASSLAPPSGGRGEQFF
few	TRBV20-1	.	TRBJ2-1	TGCAGTCCGTCCCCCCAGTTCTTC	CSPSPQFF
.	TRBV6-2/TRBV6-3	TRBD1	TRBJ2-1	TGTGCCAGCAGGGGACAGGGATGGTACAATGAGCAGTTCTTC	CASRGQGWYNEQFF